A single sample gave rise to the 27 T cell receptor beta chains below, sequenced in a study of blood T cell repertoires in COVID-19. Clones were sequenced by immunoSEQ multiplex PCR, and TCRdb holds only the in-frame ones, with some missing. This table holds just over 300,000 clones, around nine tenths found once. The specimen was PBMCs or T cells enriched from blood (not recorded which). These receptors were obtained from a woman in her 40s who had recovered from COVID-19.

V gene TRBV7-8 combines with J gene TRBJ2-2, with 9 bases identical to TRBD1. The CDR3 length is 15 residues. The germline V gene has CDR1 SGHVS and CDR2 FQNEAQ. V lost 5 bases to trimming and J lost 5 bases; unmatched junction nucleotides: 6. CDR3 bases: TGTGCCAGCAGCCCCGGGACAGGGAAAACCGGGGAGCTGTTTTTT. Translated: CASSPGTGKTGELFF.

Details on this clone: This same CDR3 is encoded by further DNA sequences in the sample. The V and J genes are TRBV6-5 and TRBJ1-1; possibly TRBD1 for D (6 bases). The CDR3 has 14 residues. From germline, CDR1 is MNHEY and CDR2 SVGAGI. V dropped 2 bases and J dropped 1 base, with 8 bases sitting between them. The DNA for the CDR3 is TGTGCCAGCAGTTACCTGGGACAGAACACTGAAGCTTTCTTT. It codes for CASSYLGQNTEAFF.

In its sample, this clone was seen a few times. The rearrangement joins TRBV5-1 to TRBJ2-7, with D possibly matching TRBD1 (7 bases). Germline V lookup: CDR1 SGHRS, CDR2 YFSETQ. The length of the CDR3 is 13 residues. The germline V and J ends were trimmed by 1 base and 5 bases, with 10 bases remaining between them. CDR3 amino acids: CASSLPGGNEQYF. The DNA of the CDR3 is TGCGCCAGCAGCTTGCCAGGGGGGAACGAGCAGTACTTC.

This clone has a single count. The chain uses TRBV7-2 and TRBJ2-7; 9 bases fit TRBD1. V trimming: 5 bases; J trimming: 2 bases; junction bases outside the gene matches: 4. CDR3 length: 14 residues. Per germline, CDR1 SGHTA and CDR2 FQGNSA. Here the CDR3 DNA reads TGTGCCAGCAGCCCAGGGACAGGGACCTACGAGCAGTACTTC. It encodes CASSPGTGTYEQYF.

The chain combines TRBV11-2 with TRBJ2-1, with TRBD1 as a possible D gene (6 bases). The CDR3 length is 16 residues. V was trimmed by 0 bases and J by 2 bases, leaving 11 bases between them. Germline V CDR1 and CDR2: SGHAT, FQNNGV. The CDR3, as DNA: TGTGCCAGCAGCTTAGAGGGGGCTCCAACCTACAATGAGCAGTTCTTC. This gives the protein CASSLEGAPTYNEQFF.

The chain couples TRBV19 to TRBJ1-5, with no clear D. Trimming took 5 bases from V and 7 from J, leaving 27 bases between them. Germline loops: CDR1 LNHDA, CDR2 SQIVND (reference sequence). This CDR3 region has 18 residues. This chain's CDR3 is CASSGRKRDIAGEQPQHF. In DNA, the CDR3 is TGTGCCAGTAGTGGAAGGAAAAGAGACATCGCGGGTGAGCAGCCCCAGCATTTT.

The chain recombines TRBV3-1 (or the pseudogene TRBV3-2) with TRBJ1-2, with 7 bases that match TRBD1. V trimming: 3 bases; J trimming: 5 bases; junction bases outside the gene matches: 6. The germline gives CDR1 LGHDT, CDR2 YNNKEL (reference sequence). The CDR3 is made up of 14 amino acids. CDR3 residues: CASSHLTGRYGYTF. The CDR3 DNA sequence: TGTGCCAGCAGCCACCTGACAGGGAGGTATGGCTACACCTTC.

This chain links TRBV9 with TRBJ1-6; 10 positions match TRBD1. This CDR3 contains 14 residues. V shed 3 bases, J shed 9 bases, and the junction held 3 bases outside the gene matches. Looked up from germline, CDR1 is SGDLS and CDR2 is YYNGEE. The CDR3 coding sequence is TGTGCCAGCAGCGAGACAGGGGGCGGTTCACCCCTCCACTTT. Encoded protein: CASSETGGGSPLHF.

The CDR3 nucleotides read TGTGCCAGCAGTTTAAAAGGACTAGCTTTGTTAGAGAACACCGGGGAGCTGTTTTTT. Translating it yields CASSLKGLALLENTGELFF. The chain has TRBV27 and TRBJ2-2; 8 nucleotides align to TRBD2. Trimming took 2 bases from V and 1 from J; bases not matched to a gene: 12. Germline V gene sequence: CDR1 MNHEY, CDR2 SMNVEV (reference sequence). This CDR3 is built from 19 residues.

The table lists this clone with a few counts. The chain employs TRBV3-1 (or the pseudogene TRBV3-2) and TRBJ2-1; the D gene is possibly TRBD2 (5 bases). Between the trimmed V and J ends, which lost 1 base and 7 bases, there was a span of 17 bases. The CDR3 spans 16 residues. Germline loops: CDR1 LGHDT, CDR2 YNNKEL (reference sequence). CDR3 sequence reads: CASSQVGMVYGNEQFF. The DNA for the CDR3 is TGTGCCAGCAGCCAAGTCGGGATGGTTTACGGGAATGAGCAGTTCTTC.

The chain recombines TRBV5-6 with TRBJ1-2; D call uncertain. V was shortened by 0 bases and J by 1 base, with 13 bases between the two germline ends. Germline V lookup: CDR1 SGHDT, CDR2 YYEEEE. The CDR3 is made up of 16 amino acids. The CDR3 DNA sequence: TGTGCCAGCAGCTTGGTCACAGCTCTTCTTAACTATGGCTACACCTTC. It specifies CASSLVTALLNYGYTF.

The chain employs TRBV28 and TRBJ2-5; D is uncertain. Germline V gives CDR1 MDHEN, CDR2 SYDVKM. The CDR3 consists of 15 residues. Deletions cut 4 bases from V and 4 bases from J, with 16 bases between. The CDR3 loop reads CASSSLMIRRETQYF. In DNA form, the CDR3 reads TGTGCCAGCAGTTCATTGATGATTCGGAGAGAGACCCAGTACTTC.

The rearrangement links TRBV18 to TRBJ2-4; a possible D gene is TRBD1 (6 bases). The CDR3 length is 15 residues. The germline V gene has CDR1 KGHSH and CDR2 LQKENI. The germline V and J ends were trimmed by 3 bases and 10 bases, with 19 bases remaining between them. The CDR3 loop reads CASSPASRDTDIQYF. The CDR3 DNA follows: TGTGCCAGCTCACCCGCTTCCCGGGACACAGATATTCAGTACTTC. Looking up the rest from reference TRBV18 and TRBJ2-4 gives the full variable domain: NAGVMQNPRHLVRRRGQEARLRCSPMKGHSHVYWYRQLPEEGLKFMVYLQKENIIDESGMPKERFSAEFPKEGPSILRIQQVVRGDSAAYFCASSPASRDTDIQYFGAGTRLSVL.

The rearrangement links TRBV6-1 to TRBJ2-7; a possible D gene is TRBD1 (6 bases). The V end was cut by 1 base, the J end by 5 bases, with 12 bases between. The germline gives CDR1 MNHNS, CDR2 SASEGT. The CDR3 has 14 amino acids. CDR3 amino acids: CASSEVSGDDEQYF. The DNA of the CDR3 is TGTGCCAGCAGTGAAGTTTCAGGGGATGACGAGCAGTACTTC.

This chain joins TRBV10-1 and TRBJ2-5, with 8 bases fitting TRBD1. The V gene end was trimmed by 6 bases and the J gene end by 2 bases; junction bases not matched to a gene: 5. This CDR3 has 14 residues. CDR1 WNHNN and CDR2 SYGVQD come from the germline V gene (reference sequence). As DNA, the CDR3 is TGCGCCAGCAGCGAGGGACAGGAGCAAGAGACCCAGTACTTC. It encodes CASSEGQEQETQYF.

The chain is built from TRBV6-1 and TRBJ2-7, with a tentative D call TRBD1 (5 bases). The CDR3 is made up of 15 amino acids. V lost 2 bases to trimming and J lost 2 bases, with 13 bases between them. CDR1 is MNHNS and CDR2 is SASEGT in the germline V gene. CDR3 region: CASSEMDKGPYEQYF. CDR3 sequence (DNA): TGTGCCAGCAGTGAAATGGACAAGGGCCCCTACGAGCAGTACTTC.

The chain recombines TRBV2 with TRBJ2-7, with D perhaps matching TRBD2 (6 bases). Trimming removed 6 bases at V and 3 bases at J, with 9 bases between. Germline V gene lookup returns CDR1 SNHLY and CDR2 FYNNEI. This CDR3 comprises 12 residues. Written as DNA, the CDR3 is TGTGCCAGCAGGGCTAGCGACTACGAGCAGTACTTC. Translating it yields CASRASDYEQYF.

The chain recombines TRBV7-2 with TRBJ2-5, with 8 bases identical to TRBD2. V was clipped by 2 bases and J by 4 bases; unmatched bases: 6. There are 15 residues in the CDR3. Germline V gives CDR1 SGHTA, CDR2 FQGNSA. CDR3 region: CASSLMFGRVETQYF. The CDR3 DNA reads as TGTGCCAGCAGCTTAATGTTCGGGAGGGTAGAGACCCAGTACTTC.

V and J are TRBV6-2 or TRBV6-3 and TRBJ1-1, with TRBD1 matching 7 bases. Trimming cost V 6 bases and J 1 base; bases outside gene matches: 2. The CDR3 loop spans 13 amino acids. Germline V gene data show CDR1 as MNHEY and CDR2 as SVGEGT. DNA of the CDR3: TGTGCCAGCAGCCGACAGGGGAACACTGAAGCTTTCTTT. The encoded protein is CASSRQGNTEAFF.

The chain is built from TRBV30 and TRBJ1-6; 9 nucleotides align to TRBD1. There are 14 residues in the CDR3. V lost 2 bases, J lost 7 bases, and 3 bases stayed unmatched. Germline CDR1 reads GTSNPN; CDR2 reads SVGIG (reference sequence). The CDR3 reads CAWSPGQGNSPLHF. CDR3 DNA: TGTGCCTGGAGTCCGGGACAGGGAAATTCACCCCTCCACTTT.

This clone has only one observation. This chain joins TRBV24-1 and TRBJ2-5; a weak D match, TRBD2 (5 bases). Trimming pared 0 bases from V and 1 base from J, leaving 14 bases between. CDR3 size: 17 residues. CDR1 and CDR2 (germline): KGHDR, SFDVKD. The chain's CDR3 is CATSDLPGSRGQETQYF. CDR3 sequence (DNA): TGTGCCACCAGTGATTTGCCCGGGTCACGGGGCCAAGAGACCCAGTACTTC.

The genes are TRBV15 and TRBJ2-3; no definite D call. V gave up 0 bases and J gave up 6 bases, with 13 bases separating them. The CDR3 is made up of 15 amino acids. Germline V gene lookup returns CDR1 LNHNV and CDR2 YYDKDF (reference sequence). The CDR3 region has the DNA TGTGCCACCAGCAGAGATCGCGGCACCCAGGATACGCAGTATTTT. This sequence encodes CATSRDRGTQDTQYF.

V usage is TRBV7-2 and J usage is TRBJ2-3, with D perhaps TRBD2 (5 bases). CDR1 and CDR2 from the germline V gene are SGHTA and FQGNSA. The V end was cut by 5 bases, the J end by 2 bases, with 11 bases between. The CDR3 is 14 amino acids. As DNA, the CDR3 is TGTGCCAGCAGCGTCGGGGTTCACACAGATACGCAGTATTTT. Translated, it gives CASSVGVHTDTQYF.

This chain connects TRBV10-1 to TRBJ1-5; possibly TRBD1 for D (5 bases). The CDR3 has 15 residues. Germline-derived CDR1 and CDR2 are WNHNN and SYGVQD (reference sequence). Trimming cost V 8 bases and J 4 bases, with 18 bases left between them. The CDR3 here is CASGGSVGGNQPQHF. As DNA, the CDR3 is TGCGCCAGCGGGGGGTCCGTTGGGGGTAATCAGCCCCAGCATTTT.

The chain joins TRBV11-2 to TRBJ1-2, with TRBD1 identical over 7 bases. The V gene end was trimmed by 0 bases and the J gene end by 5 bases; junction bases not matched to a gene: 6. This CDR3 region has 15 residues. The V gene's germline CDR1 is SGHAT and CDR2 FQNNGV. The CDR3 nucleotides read TGTGCCAGCAGCTTAGACGGACAGGTTTCGTATGGCTACACCTTC. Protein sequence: CASSLDGQVSYGYTF.

Written as DNA, the CDR3 is TGTGCCAGCAGCCGCCTGGCAGGGGCAAATGGCTACACCTTC. Translated: CASSRLAGANGYTF. This chain joins TRBV4-2 and TRBJ1-2, with a weak D call TRBD1 (6 bases). The CDR3 extends over 14 amino acids. Looked up from germline, CDR1 is LGHNA and CDR2 is YNFKEQ. The V and J ends lost 4 bases and 6 bases respectively, with 15 bases between them.

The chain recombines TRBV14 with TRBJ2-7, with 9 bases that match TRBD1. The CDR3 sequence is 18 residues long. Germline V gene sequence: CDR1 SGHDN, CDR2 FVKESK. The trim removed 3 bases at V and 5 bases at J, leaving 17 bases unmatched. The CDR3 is CASSQIPPSRQGVNEQYF. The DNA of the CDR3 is TGTGCCAGCAGCCAGATTCCCCCCTCGAGACAGGGGGTCAACGAGCAGTACTTC.